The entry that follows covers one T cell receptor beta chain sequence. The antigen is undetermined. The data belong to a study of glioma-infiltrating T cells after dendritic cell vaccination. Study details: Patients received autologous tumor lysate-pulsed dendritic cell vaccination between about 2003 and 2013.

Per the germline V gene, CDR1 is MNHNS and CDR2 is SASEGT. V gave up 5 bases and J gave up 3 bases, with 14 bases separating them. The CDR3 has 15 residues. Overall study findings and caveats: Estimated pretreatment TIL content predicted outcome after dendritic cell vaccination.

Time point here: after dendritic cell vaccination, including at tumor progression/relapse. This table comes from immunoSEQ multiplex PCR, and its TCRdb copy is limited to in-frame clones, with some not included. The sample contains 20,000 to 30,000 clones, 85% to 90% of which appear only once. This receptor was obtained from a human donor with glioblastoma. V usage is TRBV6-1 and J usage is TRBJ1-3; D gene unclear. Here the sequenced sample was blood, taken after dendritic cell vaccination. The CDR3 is CASSPNPYIGNTIYF. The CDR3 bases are TGTGCCAGCAGTCCCAATCCCTATATTGGAAACACCATATATTTT.